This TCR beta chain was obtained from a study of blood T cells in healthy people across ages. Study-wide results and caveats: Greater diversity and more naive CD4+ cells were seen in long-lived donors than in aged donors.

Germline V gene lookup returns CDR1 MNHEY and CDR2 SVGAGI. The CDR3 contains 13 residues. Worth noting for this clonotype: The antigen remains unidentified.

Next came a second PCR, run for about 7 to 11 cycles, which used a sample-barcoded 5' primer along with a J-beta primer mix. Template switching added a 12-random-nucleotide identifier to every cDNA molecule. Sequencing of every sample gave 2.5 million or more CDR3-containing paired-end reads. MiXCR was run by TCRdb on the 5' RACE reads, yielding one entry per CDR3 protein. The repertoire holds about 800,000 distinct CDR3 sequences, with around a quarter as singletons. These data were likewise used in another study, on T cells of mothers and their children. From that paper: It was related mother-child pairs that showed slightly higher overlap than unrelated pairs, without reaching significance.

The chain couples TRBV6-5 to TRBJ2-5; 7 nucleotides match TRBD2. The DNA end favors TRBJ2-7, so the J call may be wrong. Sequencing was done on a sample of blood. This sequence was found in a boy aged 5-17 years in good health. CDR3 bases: TGTGCCACCCTGGGCGGGAGCTCCTACGAGCAGTACTTC. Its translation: CATLGGSSYEQYF.